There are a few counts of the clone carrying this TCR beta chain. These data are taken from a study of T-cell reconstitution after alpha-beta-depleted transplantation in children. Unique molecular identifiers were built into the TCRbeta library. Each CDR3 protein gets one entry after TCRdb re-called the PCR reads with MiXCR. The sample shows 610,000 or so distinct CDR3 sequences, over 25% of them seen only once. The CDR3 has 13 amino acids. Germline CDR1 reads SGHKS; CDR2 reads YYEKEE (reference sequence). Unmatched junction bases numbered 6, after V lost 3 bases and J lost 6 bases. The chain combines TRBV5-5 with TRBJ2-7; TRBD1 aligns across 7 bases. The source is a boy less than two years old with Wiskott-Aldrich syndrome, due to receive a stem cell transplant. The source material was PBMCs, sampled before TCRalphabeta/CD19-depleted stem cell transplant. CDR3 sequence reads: CASSWSAGGEQYF. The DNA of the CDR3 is TGTGCCAGCAGCTGGAGTGCAGGGGGCGAGCAGTACTTC.